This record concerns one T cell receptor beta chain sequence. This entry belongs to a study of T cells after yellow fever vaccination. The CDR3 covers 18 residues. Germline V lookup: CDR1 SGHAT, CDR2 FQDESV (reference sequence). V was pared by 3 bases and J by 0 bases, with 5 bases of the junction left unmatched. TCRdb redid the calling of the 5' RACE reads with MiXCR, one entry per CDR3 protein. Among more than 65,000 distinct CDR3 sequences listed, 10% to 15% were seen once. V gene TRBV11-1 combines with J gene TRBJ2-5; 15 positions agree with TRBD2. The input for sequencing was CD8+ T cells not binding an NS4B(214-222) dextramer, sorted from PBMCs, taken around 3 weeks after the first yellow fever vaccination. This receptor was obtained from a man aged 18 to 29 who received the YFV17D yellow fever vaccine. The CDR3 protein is CASSFSGTSGGYQETQYF. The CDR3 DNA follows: TGTGCCAGCAGCTTCTCCGGGACTAGCGGGGGGTACCAAGAGACCCAGTACTTC.